Described below is a single T cell receptor beta chain sequence and its context. This sample was included in a study of T cell repertoires in cytomegalovirus infection. TCRdb itself ran the reads through MiXCR, one entry per CDR3 protein. The profile shows under 800,000 distinct CDR3 sequences, 24% of them singletons. The sequenced material came from CD8+ T cells from PBMCs. The clonotype comes from a human donor in good health (CMV status not recorded). Some clones in this sample may be carry-over from other donors' samples.

Here the CDR3 reads CATTGASNQPQHF. As DNA, the CDR3 is TGTGCCACAACAGGGGCGAGCAATCAGCCCCAGCATTTT. The V and J genes are TRBV10-3 and TRBJ1-5; the match to TRBD1 covers 7 bases. This CDR3 is 13 amino acids long. Germline CDR1 and CDR2: ENHRY and SYGVKD. J lost 1 base, V lost 10 bases, and 4 bases had no gene match.